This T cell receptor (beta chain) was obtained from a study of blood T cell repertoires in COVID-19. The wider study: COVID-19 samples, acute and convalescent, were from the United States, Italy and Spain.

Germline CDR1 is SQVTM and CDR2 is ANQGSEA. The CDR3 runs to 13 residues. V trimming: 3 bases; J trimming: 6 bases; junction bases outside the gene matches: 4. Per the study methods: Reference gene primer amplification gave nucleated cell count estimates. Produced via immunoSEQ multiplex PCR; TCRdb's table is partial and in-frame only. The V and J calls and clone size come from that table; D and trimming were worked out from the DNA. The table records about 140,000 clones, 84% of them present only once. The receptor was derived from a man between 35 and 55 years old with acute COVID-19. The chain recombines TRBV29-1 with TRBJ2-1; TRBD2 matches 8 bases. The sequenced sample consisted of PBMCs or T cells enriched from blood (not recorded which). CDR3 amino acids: CSVEATSGNEQFF. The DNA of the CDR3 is TGCAGCGTTGAGGCAACTAGCGGCAATGAGCAGTTCTTC.